The source of this TCR beta chain is a study of T cell responses to AZD1222 COVID-19 vaccine. Study at large: Some second doses came at about 4 weeks and others at about 12 weeks; these were pooled. Findings and caveats of the study: Nearly half of spike-specific TCRs reportedly target unmutated variant regions.

This clone was observed a handful of times. Its matching antigen is unknown. The assay was immunoSEQ multiplex PCR, and TCRdb's table has in-frame clones only and misses some. The sample records tens of thousands of clones, 80% to 90% being singletons. Germline lookup yields CDR1 SGHDN and CDR2 FVKESK. Deletions cut 0 bases from V and 2 bases from J, with 11 bases between. There are 15 residues in the CDR3. The specimen was peripheral blood, collected on day 0 of AZD1222 vaccination. The chain recombines TRBV14 with TRBJ2-7; possibly TRBD2 for D (5 bases). The sequence came from an adult in good health. CDR3 sequence: CASSQDYGRPYEQYF. The CDR3 coding sequence is TGTGCCAGCAGCCAAGATTATGGGAGACCCTACGAGCAGTACTTC.